The 2 T cell receptor beta chains reported below all come from one sample, sequenced in a study of shared clonotypes between healthy human individuals. Clones were sequenced by immunoSEQ multiplex PCR, and TCRdb holds only the in-frame ones, with some missing. This sample has under 300,000 clones, with 65% found just once. The sample taken for sequencing was memory CD4+ T cells sorted from blood. Subset meaning: CD45RA-negative fraction. These receptor sequences come from a man aged 30 to 39 in good health.

The gene calls are TRBV7-8 and TRBJ1-4; TRBD1 might be the D (5 bases). V gave up 5 bases and J gave up 5 bases, with 18 bases separating them. The CDR3 covers 16 residues. Germline CDR1 is SGHVS and CDR2 is FQNEAQ. CDR3 in DNA: TGTGCCAGCAGCCAGCGGAGAAGGACACAAAATGAAAAACTGTTTTTT. It specifies CASSQRRRTQNEKLFF.

This clone was seen once. This rearrangement joins TRBV9 to TRBJ2-1, with 7 bases fitting TRBD2. Germline loops: CDR1 SGDLS, CDR2 YYNGEE. CDR3 length: 16 residues. V shed 4 bases and J 5 bases; nucleotides not matched to a gene: 12. In DNA, the CDR3 is TGTGCCAGCAGCCTAGCGTCGGCTAGCGGAAACAATGAGCAGTTCTTC. Its protein product is CASSLASASGNNEQFF.